Each of the 17 T cell receptor beta chains below was sequenced from the same sample in a study of T cell changes during pregnancy in multiple sclerosis (dated by TCRdb to about 2019). Library creation used the immunoSEQ multiplex PCR assay. The clones in this table, taken by TCRdb from immuneACCESS, are in-frame only. Not every clone is retained; where verified, under half of the shortfall comes from an unresolved V gene, and the cause of the rest is unknown. Present in this sample are about 67,000 clones, around nine tenths of which were seen just once. Approximately 1.5% of the sample belongs to the ten largest clones. This specimen consisted of peripheral blood, obtained in the third trimester of pregnancy. These receptors were taken from a female donor with multiple sclerosis, enrolled in a pregnancy study.

Comment on this clone: Mismatch with germline at one junction end may stem from a read error. The chain joins TRBV27 to TRBJ2-3, with 14 bases that match TRBD2. Germline lookup yields CDR1 MNHEY and CDR2 SMNVEV (reference sequence). The CDR3 is 17 amino acids. Here the CDR3 DNA reads TGTACCAGCAGTGACCGACTAGCGGGAGGGCCAAGAGATACGCAGTATTTT. It yields the protein CTSSDRLAGGPRDTQYF.

J is TRBJ2-3 and V is TRBV9; 9 bases align to TRBD2. The length of the CDR3 is 15 residues. Germline V CDR1 and CDR2: SGDLS, YYNGEE. V shed 3 bases and J 2 bases; nucleotides not matched to a gene: 4. This CDR3 is CASSGTSDFTDTQYF. The CDR3 bases are TGTGCCAGCAGCGGGACTAGCGATTTCACAGATACGCAGTATTTT.

This rearrangement joins TRBV5-4 to TRBJ2-2, with TRBD2 identical over 9 bases. The CDR3 has 15 residues. CDR1 is SGHNT, CDR2 YYREEE, per germline (reference sequence). J gave up 5 bases and V 4 bases, and 6 bases lay outside the gene matches. The CDR3 region is CASSSSGSGTGELFF. DNA of the CDR3: TGTGCCAGCAGCAGTAGCGGGAGCGGTACCGGGGAGCTGTTTTTT. The whole variable domain, filled in from reference TRBV5-4 and TRBJ2-2, reads ETGVTQSPTHLIKTRGQQVTLRCSSQSGHNTVSWYQQALGQGPQFIFQYYREEENGRGNFPPRFSGLQFPNYSSELNVNALELDDSALYLCASSSSGSGTGELFFGEGSRLTVL.

The J gene is TRBJ1-5, the V gene TRBV19; D unclear. The ends were cut back, 3 bases at V and 7 bases at J, with 10 bases in the middle. Germline V gives CDR1 LNHDA, CDR2 SQIVND (reference sequence). This CDR3 region has 13 residues. The CDR3 region has the DNA TGTGCCAGTAGTATGGGTAATAGCCAGCCCCAGCATTTT. Protein: CASSMGNSQPQHF.

V usage is TRBV5-8 and J usage is TRBJ2-6; possibly TRBD1 for D (5 bases). Germline V gene sequence: CDR1 SGHTS, CDR2 YDEGEE. Trimming pared 2 bases from V and 10 bases from J, leaving 13 bases between. CDR3 length equals 14 residues. The CDR3 here is CASSFDPGMNVLTF. CDR3 sequence (DNA): TGTGCCAGCAGCTTCGACCCAGGGATGAACGTCCTGACTTTC.

The chain combines TRBV7-2 with TRBJ2-7; D gene unclear. V lost 3 bases to trimming and J lost 2 bases, with 5 bases between them. The CDR3 length is 12 residues. The germline gives CDR1 SGHTA, CDR2 FQGNSA. The CDR3 loop is CASSLETYEQYF. The CDR3 nucleotides are TGTGCCAGCAGCTTGGAGACCTACGAGCAGTACTTC.

The chain couples TRBV30 to TRBJ1-6; D ambiguous. The V gene's germline CDR1 is GTSNPN and CDR2 SVGIG (reference sequence). With 0 bases removed from V and 9 bases from J, the gap between germline ends came to 12 bases. This CDR3 is 14 amino acids long. For the CDR3, the DNA is TGTGCCTGGAGTGTTGGGCAGGATGGTTCACCCCTCCACTTT. It codes for CAWSVGQDGSPLHF.

The CDR3 DNA sequence: TGCGCCAGCAGTTTGCTAGTCCGGAATAGGGGGATCTACAATGAGCAGTTCTTC. Protein product: CASSLLVRNRGIYNEQFF. V usage is TRBV5-1 and J usage is TRBJ2-1; the D gene is possibly TRBD1 (6 bases). CDR3 length: 18 amino acids. Germline CDR1 is SGHRS and CDR2 is YFSETQ. The V and J ends lost 5 bases and 3 bases respectively, with 24 bases between them.

The V call is TRBV4-2, the J call TRBJ2-7, with D perhaps TRBD1 (7 bases). The CDR3 has 17 amino acids. The V end was cut by 2 bases, the J end by 0 bases, with 17 bases between. Germline lookup yields CDR1 LGHNA and CDR2 YNFKEQ. The CDR3 nucleotides are TGTGCCAGCAGCCAAAACCGCGGAGGGACAGTCTCCTACGAGCAGTACTTC. Amino acid sequence: CASSQNRGGTVSYEQYF.

This chain uses TRBV28 with TRBJ2-7, with TRBD2 identical over 10 bases. Germline V lookup: CDR1 MDHEN, CDR2 SYDVKM. J gave up 4 bases and V 2 bases, and 11 bases lay outside the gene matches. The CDR3 is made up of 17 amino acids. The CDR3 sequence: CASSLALAGVLAYEQYF. CDR3 sequence (DNA): TGTGCCAGCAGTTTAGCTCTAGCGGGAGTATTGGCGTACGAGCAGTACTTC.

Written as DNA, the CDR3 is TGTGCCAGCAATCACACAGGGTGCATAAGGACCTTC. Its translation: CASNHTGCIRTF. The V and J genes are TRBV27 and TRBJ1-2; D perhaps matches TRBD1 (6 bases). Trimming shortened V by 7 bases and J by 14 bases, and 20 bases separated the two germline ends. The CDR3 length is 12 residues. Germline V gives CDR1 MNHEY, CDR2 SMNVEV (reference sequence).

The CDR3 is CASSLGIGGGALYEQFF. CDR3 sequence (DNA): TGTGCCAGCAGCTTAGGTATCGGCGGGGGGGCCCTTTATGAGCAGTTCTTC. V usage is TRBV7-2 and J usage is TRBJ2-1; 9 bases fit TRBD2. CDR1 and CDR2 from the germline V gene are SGHTA and FQGNSA. The CDR3 is made up of 17 amino acids. V was clipped by 1 base and J by 8 bases; unmatched bases: 12.

For the CDR3, the DNA is TGTGCCAGCAGCTTGGCTAGCGGGGGGTTCGAATCCTCTGATACGCAGTATTTT. Its protein product is CASSLASGGFESSDTQYF. This chain links TRBV5-6 with TRBJ2-3; 11 positions match TRBD2. The V and J ends lost 0 bases and 6 bases, in that order; junction bases with no gene match: 12. The V gene's germline CDR1 is SGHDT and CDR2 YYEEEE. The CDR3 has 18 residues. Together with reference TRBV5-6 and TRBJ2-3, the CDR3 gives the full variable domain: DAGVTQSPTHLIKTRGQQVTLRCSPKSGHDTVSWYQQALGQGPQFIFQYYEEEERQRGNFPDRFSGHQFPNYSSELNVNALLLGDSALYLCASSLASGGFESSDTQYFGPGTRLTVL.

The chain links TRBV18 to TRBJ2-1; tentatively, D is TRBD2 (7 bases). The V and J ends lost 3 bases and 1 base respectively, with 10 bases between them. Germline CDR1 is KGHSH and CDR2 is LQKENI. This CDR3 contains 15 residues. The CDR3 reads CASSPRGASYNEQFF. For the CDR3, the DNA is TGTGCCAGCTCACCCCGGGGGGCGTCCTACAATGAGCAGTTCTTC.

The chain couples TRBV6-6 to TRBJ2-7; TRBD2 agrees at 7 bases. This CDR3 has 14 residues. The junction had 5 bases not matched to a gene; V was cut back by 6 bases and J by 0 bases. Per germline, CDR1 MNHNY and CDR2 SVGAGI (reference sequence). CDR3 bases: TGTGCCAGCAGGGAGCGGGGACTCTCCTACGAGCAGTACTTC. Its protein product is CASRERGLSYEQYF.

The chain is built from TRBV9 and TRBJ1-2; a weak D match, TRBD1 (6 bases). Germline CDR1 is SGDLS and CDR2 is YYNGEE. Trimming removed 5 bases at V and 6 bases at J, with 14 bases between. This CDR3 is built from 13 residues. Here the CDR3 DNA reads TGTGCCAGCAGTTCAGGGGTTGTCGATGGCTACACCTTC. Its translation: CASSSGVVDGYTF.

The chain couples TRBV11-2 to TRBJ2-5, with unresolved D. The CDR3 has 14 residues. Trimming stripped 3 bases from V and 1 base from J, with 9 bases between. CDR1 is SGHAT, CDR2 FQNNGV, per germline. CDR3 coding DNA: TGTGCCAGCAGCTTTGATACAGCCCAAGAGACCCAGTACTTC. Amino acid sequence: CASSFDTAQETQYF.